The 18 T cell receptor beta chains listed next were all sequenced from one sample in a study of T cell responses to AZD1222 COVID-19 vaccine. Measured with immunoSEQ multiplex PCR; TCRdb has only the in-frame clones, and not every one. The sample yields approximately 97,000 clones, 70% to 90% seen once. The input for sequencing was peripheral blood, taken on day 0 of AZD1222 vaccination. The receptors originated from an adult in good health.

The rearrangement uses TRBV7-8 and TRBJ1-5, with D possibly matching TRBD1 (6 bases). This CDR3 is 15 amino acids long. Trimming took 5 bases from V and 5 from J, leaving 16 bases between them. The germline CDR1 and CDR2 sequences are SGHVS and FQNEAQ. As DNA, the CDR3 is TGTGCCAGCAGCCCGATGACAGGTGGGGATCAGCCCCAGCATTTT. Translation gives CASSPMTGGDQPQHF.

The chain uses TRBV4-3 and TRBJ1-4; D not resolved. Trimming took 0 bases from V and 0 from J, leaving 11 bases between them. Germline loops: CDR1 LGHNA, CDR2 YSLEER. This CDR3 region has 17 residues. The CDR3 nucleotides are TGCGCCAGCAGCCAAGATCGCCCAGATCCAACTAATGAAAAACTGTTTTTT. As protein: CASSQDRPDPTNEKLFF.

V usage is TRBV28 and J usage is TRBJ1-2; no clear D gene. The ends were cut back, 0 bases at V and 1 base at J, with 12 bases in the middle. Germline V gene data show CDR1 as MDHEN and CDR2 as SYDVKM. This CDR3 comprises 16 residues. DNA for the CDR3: TGTGCCAGCAGTTTATGGGACGCCTCCCTTAACTATGGCTACACCTTC. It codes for CASSLWDASLNYGYTF.

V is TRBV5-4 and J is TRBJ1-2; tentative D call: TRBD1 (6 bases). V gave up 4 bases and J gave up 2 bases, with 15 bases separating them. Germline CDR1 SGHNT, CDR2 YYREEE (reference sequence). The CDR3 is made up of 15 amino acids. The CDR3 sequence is CASSPTGGKNYGYTF. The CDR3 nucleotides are TGTGCCAGCAGCCCGACAGGTGGGAAGAACTATGGCTACACCTTC.

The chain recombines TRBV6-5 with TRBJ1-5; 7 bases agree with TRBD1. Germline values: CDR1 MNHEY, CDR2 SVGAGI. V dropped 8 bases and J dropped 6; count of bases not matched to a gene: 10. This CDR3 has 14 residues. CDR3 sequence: CASLLAGGGQPQHF. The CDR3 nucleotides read TGTGCCAGCCTTCTGGCAGGGGGAGGTCAGCCCCAGCATTTT.

In DNA form, the CDR3 reads TGTGCCAGCAGTTTAAGTAGGGCGGTTCTGCGCAATGAGCAGTTCTTC. This codes for CASSLSRAVLRNEQFF. This sequence joins TRBV28 and TRBJ2-1; no definite D call. Per germline, CDR1 MDHEN and CDR2 SYDVKM. The V and J ends lost 2 bases and 6 bases respectively, with 17 bases between them. The length of the CDR3 is 16 residues.

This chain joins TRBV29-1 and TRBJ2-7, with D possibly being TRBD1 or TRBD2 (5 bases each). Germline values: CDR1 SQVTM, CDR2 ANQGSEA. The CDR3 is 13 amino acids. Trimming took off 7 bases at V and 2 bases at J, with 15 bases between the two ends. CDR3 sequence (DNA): TGCAGCGCCAGCTACGGGACGGCCTACGAGCAGTACTTC. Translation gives CSASYGTAYEQYF.

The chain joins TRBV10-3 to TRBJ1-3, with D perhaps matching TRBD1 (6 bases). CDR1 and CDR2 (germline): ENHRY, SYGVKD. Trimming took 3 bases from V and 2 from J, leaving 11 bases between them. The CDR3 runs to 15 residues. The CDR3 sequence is CAISDTGKAGNTIYF. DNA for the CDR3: TGTGCCATCAGTGATACAGGGAAGGCTGGAAACACCATATATTTT.

The CDR3 reads CASSQDGTDQETQYF. The CDR3 nucleotides are TGTGCCAGCAGCCAAGATGGCACAGACCAAGAGACCCAGTACTTC. The chain employs TRBV4-2 and TRBJ2-5; D remains unclear. CDR1 and CDR2 (germline): LGHNA, YNFKEQ. V lost 0 bases and J 0 bases, leaving 8 bases between the germline ends. CDR3 size: 15 residues.

This chain's CDR3 is CASSLRTGSTDTQYF. The CDR3 DNA follows: TGTGCCAGCAGCCTGCGGACAGGTAGCACAGATACGCAGTATTTT. This sequence joins TRBV9 and TRBJ2-3; TRBD1 matches at 7 bases. CDR1 is SGDLS, CDR2 YYNGEE, per germline. The CDR3 is made up of 15 amino acids. Trimming removed 4 bases from V and 0 bases from J; junction bases left unmatched: 5.

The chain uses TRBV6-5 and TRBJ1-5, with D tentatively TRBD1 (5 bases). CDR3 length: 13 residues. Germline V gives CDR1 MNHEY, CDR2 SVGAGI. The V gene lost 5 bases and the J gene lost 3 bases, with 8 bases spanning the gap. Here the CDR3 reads CASSTTVNQPQHF. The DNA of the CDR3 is TGTGCCAGCAGTACGACAGTCAATCAGCCCCAGCATTTT.

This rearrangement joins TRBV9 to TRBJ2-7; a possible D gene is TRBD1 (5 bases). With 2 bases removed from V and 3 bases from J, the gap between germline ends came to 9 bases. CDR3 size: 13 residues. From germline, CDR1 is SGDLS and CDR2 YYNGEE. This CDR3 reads CASSVTGDYEQYF. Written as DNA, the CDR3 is TGTGCCAGCAGCGTCACAGGAGACTACGAGCAGTACTTC. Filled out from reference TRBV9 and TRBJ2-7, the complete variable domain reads DSGVTQTPKHLITATGQRVTLRCSPRSGDLSVYWYQQSLDQGLQFLIQYYNGEERAKGNILERFSAQQFPDLHSELNLSSLELGDSALYFCASSVTGDYEQYFGPGTRLTVT.

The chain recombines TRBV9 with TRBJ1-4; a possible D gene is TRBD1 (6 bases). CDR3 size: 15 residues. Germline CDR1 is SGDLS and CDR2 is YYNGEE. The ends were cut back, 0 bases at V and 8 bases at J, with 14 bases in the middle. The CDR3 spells CASSVGPGVGEKLFF. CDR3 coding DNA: TGTGCCAGCAGCGTAGGCCCAGGGGTTGGAGAAAAACTGTTTTTT.

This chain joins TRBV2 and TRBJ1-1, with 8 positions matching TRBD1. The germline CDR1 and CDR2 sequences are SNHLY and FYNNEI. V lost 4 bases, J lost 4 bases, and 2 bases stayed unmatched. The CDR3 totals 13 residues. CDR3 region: CASSGQGITEAFF. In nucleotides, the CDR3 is TGTGCCAGCAGTGGACAGGGGATCACTGAAGCTTTCTTT.

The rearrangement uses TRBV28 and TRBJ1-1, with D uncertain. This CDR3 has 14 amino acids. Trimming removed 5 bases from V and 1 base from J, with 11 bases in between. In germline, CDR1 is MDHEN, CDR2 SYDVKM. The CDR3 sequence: CASSPSLENTEAFF. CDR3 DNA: TGTGCCAGCAGTCCGTCCTTGGAGAACACTGAAGCTTTCTTT.

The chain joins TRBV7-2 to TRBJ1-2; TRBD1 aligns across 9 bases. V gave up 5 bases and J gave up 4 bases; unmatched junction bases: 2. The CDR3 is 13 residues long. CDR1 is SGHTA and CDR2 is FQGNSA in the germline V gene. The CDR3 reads CASSPTGGYGYTF. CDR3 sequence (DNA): TGTGCCAGCAGCCCGACAGGGGGCTATGGCTACACCTTC.

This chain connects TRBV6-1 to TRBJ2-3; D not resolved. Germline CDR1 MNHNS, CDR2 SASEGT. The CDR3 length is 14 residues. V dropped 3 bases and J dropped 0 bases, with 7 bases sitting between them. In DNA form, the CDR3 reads TGTGCCAGCAGTGAGAGCCCTAGCACAGATACGCAGTATTTT. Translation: CASSESPSTDTQYF.

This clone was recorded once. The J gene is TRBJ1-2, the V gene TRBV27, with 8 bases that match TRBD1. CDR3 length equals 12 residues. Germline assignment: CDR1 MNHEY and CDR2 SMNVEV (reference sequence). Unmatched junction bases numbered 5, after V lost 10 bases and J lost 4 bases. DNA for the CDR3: TGTGCCACCACCGGACAGGGCTATGGCTACACCTTC. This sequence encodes CATTGQGYGYTF.